Following are 20 T cell receptor beta chains from one sample sequenced in a study of blood T cell repertoires in COVID-19. Clones were sequenced by immunoSEQ multiplex PCR, and TCRdb holds only the in-frame ones, with some missing. The table lists roughly 100,000 clones, around nine tenths of them singletons. Sequencing input: peripheral blood. The source of these receptors is a human donor in a cohort sampled during active COVID-19.

This clone was observed a single time. The rearrangement uses TRBV27 and TRBJ2-3; 7 positions agree with TRBD2. Germline CDR1 MNHEY, CDR2 SMNVEV (reference sequence). CDR3 length: 14 amino acids. V shed 3 bases and J 4 bases; nucleotides not matched to a gene: 4. The CDR3 nucleotides read TGTGCCAGCAGTTTCGCTCTAGCGGCAGATACGCAGTATTTT. Protein sequence: CASSFALAADTQYF.

This clone came up once. This sequence joins TRBV10-3 and TRBJ2-7, with a weak D call TRBD2 (5 bases). This CDR3 has 12 amino acids. Germline V CDR1 and CDR2: ENHRY, SYGVKD. V was clipped by 8 bases and J by 2 bases, with 10 bases between them. The CDR3 reads CAIATGTYEQYF. In nucleotides, the CDR3 is TGTGCCATCGCCACGGGGACCTACGAGCAGTACTTC.

V usage is TRBV4-1 and J usage is TRBJ2-7; D is undetermined. The V end was cut by 3 bases, the J end by 2 bases, with 20 bases between. Germline-derived CDR1 and CDR2 are MGHRA and YSYEKL. This CDR3 spans 17 amino acids. The chain's CDR3 is CASSQGQVYGRTYEQYF. CDR3 DNA: TGCGCCAGCAGCCAGGGTCAGGTCTATGGCAGAACCTACGAGCAGTACTTC.

The chain recombines TRBV6-6 with TRBJ2-2; 11 bases fit TRBD2. This CDR3 comprises 15 residues. CDR1 and CDR2 (germline): MNHNY, SVGAGI (reference sequence). V shed 4 bases, J shed 5 bases, and the junction held 3 bases outside the gene matches. The CDR3 DNA reads TGTGCCAGCAGTTCCGGGACTAGCGGTACCGGGGAGCTGTTTTTT. This codes for CASSSGTSGTGELFF.

CDR3 nucleotide sequence: TGTGCCAGCAGCAGGGGAAGCTCCTACAATGAGCAGTTCTTC. Translated, it gives CASSRGSSYNEQFF. The chain combines TRBV7-2 with TRBJ2-1; perhaps TRBD1 as D (5 bases). The germline V and J ends were trimmed by 5 bases and 0 bases, with 8 bases remaining between them. Per the germline V gene, CDR1 is SGHTA and CDR2 is FQGNSA. The CDR3 consists of 14 residues.

This rearrangement joins TRBV6-4 to TRBJ2-1; a weak D match, TRBD1 (5 bases). Germline CDR1 and CDR2: MRHNA and SNTAGT. The V end was cut by 3 bases, the J end by 10 bases, with 13 bases between. CDR3 length: 13 residues. This CDR3 is CASSESNRGEQFF. The CDR3 coding sequence is TGTGCCAGCAGTGAATCCAATAGGGGCGAGCAGTTCTTC.

The V gene is TRBV7-2, the J gene TRBJ1-2; weak D call: TRBD1 (6 bases). The CDR3 length is 16 residues. Germline V lookup: CDR1 SGHTA, CDR2 FQGNSA. Trimming took off 3 bases at V and 4 bases at J, with 18 bases between the two ends. CDR3 residues: CASSLAGAGVVYGYTF. The CDR3 DNA reads TGTGCCAGCAGCTTGGCCGGGGCAGGGGTAGTCTATGGCTACACCTTC.

This clone appeared once. V gene TRBV19 combines with J gene TRBJ2-3; TRBD2 matches 8 bases. The ends lost 3 bases at V and 4 bases at J; junction bases unmatched: 9. This CDR3 is 16 amino acids long. Germline values: CDR1 LNHDA, CDR2 SQIVND (reference sequence). The CDR3 sequence: CASSIRSGGRSDTQYF. The DNA of the CDR3 is TGTGCCAGTAGTATTCGCTCCGGCGGGAGGTCAGATACGCAGTATTTT. Based on the CDR3 plus reference TRBV19 and TRBJ2-3, the full variable domain is DGGITQSPKYLFRKEGQNVTLSCEQNLNHDAMYWYRQDPGQGLRLIYYSQIVNDFQKGDIAEGYSVSREKKESFPLTVTSAQKNPTAFYLCASSIRSGGRSDTQYFGPGTRLTVL.

This chain uses TRBV10-3 with TRBJ2-7; a possible D gene is TRBD2 (6 bases). Germline CDR1 reads ENHRY; CDR2 reads SYGVKD. V was cut by 2 bases and J by 5 bases, with 10 bases left in between. The CDR3 contains 13 residues. CDR3 in amino acids: CAISERENDEQYF. In nucleotides, the CDR3 is TGTGCCATCAGTGAGCGGGAGAACGACGAGCAGTACTTC.

This chain connects TRBV5-5 to TRBJ1-5; D uncertain. The ends were cut back, 0 bases at V and 6 bases at J, with 7 bases in the middle. There are 13 residues in the CDR3. CDR1 and CDR2 (germline): SGHKS, YYEKEE (reference sequence). The CDR3 here is CASSLGHPQPQHF. The CDR3 region has the DNA TGTGCCAGCAGCTTGGGACACCCTCAGCCCCAGCATTTT.

The V and J genes are TRBV21-1 and TRBJ1-6; the table names TRBD1, a call not compared with the DNA. TRBV21-1 is a known pseudogene. The CDR3 sequence is 17 residues long. The CDR3 nucleotides read TGTGCCAGCAGCAAGGTCGACAGTGCTCAGGGTGGTTCACCCCTCCACTTT. It encodes CASSKVDSAQGGSPLHF.

This sequence joins TRBV28 and TRBJ2-1, with 10 bases that match TRBD1. Per germline, CDR1 MDHEN and CDR2 SYDVKM. This CDR3 spans 16 amino acids. The V and J ends lost 5 bases and 7 bases, in that order; junction bases with no gene match: 11. The CDR3 is CASSPPVGQGTNEQFF. DNA for the CDR3: TGTGCCAGCAGTCCGCCCGTGGGACAGGGGACTAATGAGCAGTTCTTC.

The V gene is TRBV9, the J gene TRBJ1-2, with TRBD1 matching 7 bases. The CDR3 covers 16 residues. Germline assignment: CDR1 SGDLS and CDR2 YYNGEE. V shed 3 bases and J 0 bases; nucleotides not matched to a gene: 8. The CDR3 DNA reads TGTGCCAGCAGCGGAGTGGGGGGACAGTCTAACTATGGCTACACCTTC. Protein sequence: CASSGVGGQSNYGYTF. Complete variable domain (other parts from reference TRBV9 and TRBJ1-2): DSGVTQTPKHLITATGQRVTLRCSPRSGDLSVYWYQQSLDQGLQFLIQYYNGEERAKGNILERFSAQQFPDLHSELNLSSLELGDSALYFCASSGVGGQSNYGYTFGSGTRLTVV.

This clone was seen a single time. This rearrangement joins TRBV11-2 to TRBJ2-7, with D perhaps TRBD1 (5 bases). Germline lookup yields CDR1 SGHAT and CDR2 FQNNGV. The CDR3 loop spans 13 amino acids. V dropped 4 bases and J dropped 5 bases, with 12 bases sitting between them. CDR3 sequence (DNA): TGTGCCAGCAGCTCGCCAGGGTTAAACGAGCAGTACTTC. As protein: CASSSPGLNEQYF. Variable domain in full (rest from reference TRBV11-2 and TRBJ2-7): EAGVAQSPRYKIIEKRQSVAFWCNPISGHATLYWYQQILGQGPKLLIQFQNNGVVDDSQLPKDRFSAERLKGVDSTLKIQPAKLEDSAVYLCASSSPGLNEQYFGPGTRLTVT.

This clone has only one observation. This chain uses TRBV10-1 with TRBJ2-7; maybe TRBD1 (5 bases). From germline, CDR1 is WNHNN and CDR2 SYGVQD (reference sequence). The CDR3 runs 13 residues. V lost 4 bases to trimming and J lost 2 bases, with 9 bases between them. The CDR3 DNA follows: TGCGCCAGCAGTGGGACAAATACCTACGAGCAGTACTTC. Translation gives CASSGTNTYEQYF.

V usage is TRBV6-5 and J usage is TRBJ2-7, with a weak D call TRBD2 (6 bases). CDR3 length equals 14 residues. V was shortened by 7 bases and J by 1 base, with 14 bases between the two germline ends. Germline CDR1 and CDR2: MNHEY and SVGAGI. CDR3 DNA: TGTGCCAGCAACGCCGGGACTCCATCCTACGAGCAGTACTTC. It specifies CASNAGTPSYEQYF.

The chain combines TRBV25-1 with TRBJ2-1, with TRBD2 matching 9 bases. V trimming: 5 bases; J trimming: 9 bases; junction bases outside the gene matches: 8. Germline lookup yields CDR1 MGHDK and CDR2 SYGVNS. The CDR3 length is 14 residues. In DNA, the CDR3 is TGTGCCAGCAGTTCTGGCGGGGGGGAGAGTGAGCAGTTCTTC. This gives the protein CASSSGGGESEQFF.

The gene calls are TRBV30 and TRBJ1-5; D not certain. V was trimmed by 0 bases and J by 4 bases, leaving 7 bases between them. The CDR3 has 13 amino acids. Germline CDR1 is GTSNPN and CDR2 is SVGIG (reference sequence). Written as DNA, the CDR3 is TGTGCCTGGAGTGTCGGAGATAATCAGCCCCAGCATTTT. Residues: CAWSVGDNQPQHF.

Written as DNA, the CDR3 is TGTGCCAGCAGCCAAGATGGGGCAGGGTCTGGAGCAAGACTGTTTTTT. It translates to CASSQDGAGSGARLFF. The chain links TRBV4-2 to TRBJ1-4; tentatively, D is TRBD1 (5 bases). Trimming shortened V by 0 bases and J by 13 bases, and 21 bases separated the two germline ends. Germline lookup yields CDR1 LGHNA and CDR2 YNFKEQ. There are 16 residues in the CDR3.

The rearrangement links TRBV6-2 or TRBV6-3 to TRBJ2-1, with 13 positions matching TRBD2. V lost 6 bases, J lost 6 bases, and 5 bases stayed unmatched. Looked up from germline, CDR1 is MNHEY and CDR2 is SVGEGT. The CDR3 extends over 15 amino acids. In DNA, the CDR3 is TGTGCCAGCAGCACTAGCGGGAGGGCCTTCAATGAGCAGTTCTTC. It encodes CASSTSGRAFNEQFF.